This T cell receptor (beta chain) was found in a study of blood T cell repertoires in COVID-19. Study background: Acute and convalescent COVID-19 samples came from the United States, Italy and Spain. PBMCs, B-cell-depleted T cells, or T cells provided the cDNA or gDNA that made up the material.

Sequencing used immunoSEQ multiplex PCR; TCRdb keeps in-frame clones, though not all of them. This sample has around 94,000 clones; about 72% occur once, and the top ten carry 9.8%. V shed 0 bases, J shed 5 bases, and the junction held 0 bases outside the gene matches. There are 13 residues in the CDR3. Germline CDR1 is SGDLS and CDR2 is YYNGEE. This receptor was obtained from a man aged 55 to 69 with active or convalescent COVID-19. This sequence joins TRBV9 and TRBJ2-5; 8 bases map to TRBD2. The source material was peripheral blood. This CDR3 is CASSVASGETQYF. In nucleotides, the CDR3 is TGTGCCAGCAGCGTAGCTAGCGGGGAGACCCAGTACTTC. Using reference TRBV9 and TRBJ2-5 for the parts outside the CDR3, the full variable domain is DSGVTQTPKHLITATGQRVTLRCSPRSGDLSVYWYQQSLDQGLQFLIQYYNGEERAKGNILERFSAQQFPDLHSELNLSSLELGDSALYFCASSVASGETQYFGPGTRLLVL.